One and the same sample provided the 11 T cell receptor beta chains below, sequenced in a study of graft-versus-host responses after intestinal transplantation. No antigen has been identified for these receptors. Produced via immunoSEQ multiplex PCR; TCRdb's table is partial and in-frame only. The profile shows about 59,000 clones, 90% to 95% of them singletons. Sequencing used unstimulated CD4+ T cells sorted from spleen or lymph node cells, obtained before transplant. The receptors here all came from a human donor who was the organ donor for an intestinal transplant.

The V and J genes are TRBV7-9 and TRBJ2-5; TRBD1 might be the D (5 bases). Germline loops: CDR1 SEHNR, CDR2 FQNEAQ (reference sequence). CDR3 length equals 17 residues. The V end lost 0 bases, the J end lost 1 base, and 15 bases lay between the germline ends. CDR3 amino acids: CASSLARPQAIQETQYF. The CDR3 coding sequence is TGTGCCAGCAGCTTAGCGCGTCCACAGGCCATCCAAGAGACCCAGTACTTC.

The chain carries TRBV6-5 and TRBJ1-2, with 9 positions matching TRBD1. Per germline, CDR1 MNHEY and CDR2 SVGAGI. This CDR3 has 13 amino acids. Trimming at V came to 6 bases and at J to 5 bases, leaving 4 bases not matched to a gene. The CDR3 region has the DNA TGTGCCAGCAGAATTGGACAGGGGTATGGCTACACCTTC. It yields the protein CASRIGQGYGYTF.

The chain links TRBV18 to TRBJ1-5; 7 nucleotides match TRBD1. The CDR3 is 13 residues long. V trimming: 5 bases; J trimming: 4 bases; junction bases outside the gene matches: 2. The germline CDR1 and CDR2 sequences are KGHSH and LQKENI. This CDR3 reads CASSEQGNQPQHF. The CDR3 coding sequence is TGTGCCAGCTCAGAACAGGGGAATCAGCCCCAGCATTTT.

The chain links TRBV4-3 to TRBJ1-4, with D unclear. The CDR3 has 14 amino acids. Germline loops: CDR1 LGHNA, CDR2 YSLEER. Deletions cut 1 base from V and 7 bases from J, with 10 bases between. This chain's CDR3 is CASSQARTVEKLFF. The CDR3, as DNA: TGCGCCAGCAGCCAAGCAAGGACGGTTGAAAAACTGTTTTTT.

This chain links TRBV5-6 with TRBJ1-1; D possibly corresponds to TRBD1 (5 bases). CDR1 SGHDT and CDR2 YYEEEE come from the germline V gene. Trimming removed 5 bases at V and 1 base at J, with 12 bases between. The CDR3 length is 14 residues. The DNA of the CDR3 is TGTGCCAGCAGGAGACTCGGGGGGAACACTGAAGCTTTCTTT. Translating gives CASRRLGGNTEAFF. Variable domain in full (rest from reference TRBV5-6 and TRBJ1-1): DAGVTQSPTHLIKTRGQQVTLRCSPKSGHDTVSWYQQALGQGPQFIFQYYEEEERQRGNFPDRFSGHQFPNYSSELNVNALLLGDSALYLCASRRLGGNTEAFFGQGTRLTVV.

The rearrangement uses TRBV11-3 and TRBJ2-3; D may be TRBD1 or TRBD2 (5 bases each). The CDR3 extends over 13 amino acids. The germline V gene encodes CDR1 SGHNT and CDR2 YENEEA. Between the trimmed V and J ends, which lost 1 base and 5 bases, there was a span of 7 bases. The CDR3 is CASSLGGRDTQYF. In DNA, the CDR3 is TGTGCCAGCAGCTTAGGGGGGAGAGATACGCAGTATTTT.

The CDR3 nucleotides are TGTGCCAGCAGCTTCCAGGGCAGGGGCGAGCAGCCCCAGCATTTT. Translation gives CASSFQGRGEQPQHF. V gene TRBV7-9 combines with J gene TRBJ1-5; maybe TRBD1 (6 bases). The CDR3 consists of 15 residues. The ends were cut back, 3 bases at V and 7 bases at J, with 16 bases in the middle. The germline CDR1 and CDR2 sequences are SEHNR and FQNEAQ (reference sequence).

The CDR3 DNA is TGTGCCAGCAGTTACTCGATAGCACTGAACTACTACGAGCAGTACTTC. Residues: CASSYSIALNYYEQYF. This sequence joins TRBV6-5 and TRBJ2-7; D not resolved. The CDR3 sequence is 16 residues long. The germline V and J ends were trimmed by 0 bases and 3 bases, with 15 bases remaining between them. The germline V gene encodes CDR1 MNHEY and CDR2 SVGAGI.

V usage is TRBV19 and J usage is TRBJ1-3; D call uncertain. V was shortened by 4 bases and J by 2 bases, with 9 bases between the two germline ends. Germline loops: CDR1 LNHDA, CDR2 SQIVND (reference sequence). The CDR3 contains 14 residues. This CDR3 is CASSKGIPGNTIYF. DNA of the CDR3: TGTGCCAGTAGTAAGGGTATACCTGGAAACACCATATATTTT.

The rearrangement links TRBV19 to TRBJ2-1, with TRBD2 identical over 11 bases. The CDR3 is 16 residues long. Germline assignment: CDR1 LNHDA and CDR2 SQIVND (reference sequence). V gave up 6 bases and J gave up 0 bases; unmatched junction bases: 4. The CDR3 reads CASRLAGVGSYNEQFF. The CDR3 coding sequence is TGTGCCAGTAGACTAGCGGGGGTCGGCTCCTACAATGAGCAGTTCTTC. The whole variable domain, filled in from reference TRBV19 and TRBJ2-1, reads DGGITQSPKYLFRKEGQNVTLSCEQNLNHDAMYWYRQDPGQGLRLIYYSQIVNDFQKGDIAEGYSVSREKKESFPLTVTSAQKNPTAFYLCASRLAGVGSYNEQFFGPGTRLTVL.

Note on this clone: This specimen includes other DNA sequences encoding the same CDR3. The genes are TRBV7-6 and TRBJ1-6, with D possibly matching TRBD1 (6 bases). Germline CDR1 and CDR2: SGHVS and FNYEAQ. CDR3 size: 16 residues. The ends were cut back, 0 bases at V and 6 bases at J, with 12 bases in the middle. The CDR3 spells CASSLAQGNGNSPLHF. CDR3 nucleotide sequence: TGTGCCAGCAGCTTAGCACAGGGAAACGGTAATTCACCCCTCCACTTT.